The 11 T cell receptor beta chains below were found in one sample sequenced in a study of CXCR3-negative and CXCR3-positive naive CD8 T cells. Through 5' RACE with UMI labels, the TRB cDNA libraries were prepared. TCRdb reanalyzed the 5' RACE reads, giving one entry per CDR3 protein sequence and no DNA. The table lists some 50,000 distinct CDR3 sequences. Sequenced: naive CXCR3- CD8+ T cells from blood. The subset: CD45RO-CCR7+CD27+CD95- naive CD8+ T cells lacking CXCR3 (TNR3-). Receptors were obtained from a human donor in good health. Some clones in this sample may be carry-over from other donors' samples.

This clonotype registers medium-sized by frequency. This sequence joins TRBV9 and TRBJ1-1; TCRdb calls TRBD1, which cannot be checked without DNA. Germline V gene data show CDR1 as SGDLS and CDR2 as YYNGEE. The CDR3 has 11 amino acids. The CDR3 here is CASSGTGPAFF.

V is TRBV2 and J is TRBJ2-1; the D call of TRBD1 rests on TCRdb alone, since no DNA is present to check it. This CDR3 is built from 14 residues. Germline lookup yields CDR1 SNHLY and CDR2 FYNNEI. The CDR3 region is CASHRPSGGNEQFF.

The chain couples TRBV28 to TRBJ2-7; the D call of TRBD1 rests on TCRdb alone, since no DNA is present to check it. The CDR3 extends over 13 amino acids. Per germline, CDR1 MDHEN and CDR2 SYDVKM. The CDR3 reads CASAHRGKGEQYF.

The rearrangement uses TRBV9 and TRBJ1-3. The CDR3 spans 15 residues. Germline V gene lookup returns CDR1 SGDLS and CDR2 YYNGEE. The CDR3 here is CASSAGRISGNTIYF.

The chain is built from TRBV29-1 and TRBJ2-1; TCRdb gives TRBD2 as the D gene, but with no DNA this cannot be confirmed. Germline assignment: CDR1 SQVTM and CDR2 ANQGSEA. The CDR3 is 14 amino acids. The CDR3 spells CSVPSLAGVNEQFF.

V usage is TRBV5-4 and J usage is TRBJ1-1; the D call from TCRdb, TRBD1, cannot be confirmed without DNA. The V gene's germline CDR1 is SGHNT and CDR2 YYREEE (reference sequence). This CDR3 spans 14 amino acids. The CDR3 region is CASSRGQQNTEAFF.

The CDR3 loop reads CASSLAVTSGRVYNEQFF. The chain is built from TRBV7-2 and TRBJ2-1; TCRdb proposes TRBD2, but this gene call is untestable without DNA. The germline CDR1 and CDR2 sequences are SGHTA and FQGNSA. The CDR3 sequence is 18 residues long.

This sequence joins TRBV6-5 and TRBJ1-1; TCRdb picks TRBD1, but there is no DNA to check that call. The CDR3 runs to 17 residues. Germline lookup yields CDR1 MNHEY and CDR2 SVGAGI. The CDR3: CASSYGAGIVSNTEAFF.

V usage is TRBV7-9 and J usage is TRBJ2-2; TCRdb lists TRBD1, though no DNA is available to test this call. The germline CDR1 and CDR2 sequences are SEHNR and FQNEAQ (reference sequence). This CDR3 has 16 residues. CDR3 sequence reads: CVSSPTQGGNTGELFF.

Judged by frequency, this clonotype is medium-sized. The V and J genes are TRBV28 and TRBJ2-3; as DNA is missing, the TRBD2 call by TCRdb cannot be tested. The CDR3 runs to 15 residues. CDR1 is MDHEN, CDR2 SYDVKM, per germline. CDR3 sequence reads: CASSFISLGGNTQYF.

The chain links TRBV29-1 to TRBJ2-7; the D call from TCRdb, TRBD1, cannot be confirmed without DNA. The CDR3 has 13 amino acids. Germline V CDR1 and CDR2: SQVTM, ANQGSEA. CDR3 in amino acids: CSVLDRTIYEQYF.